The 9 T cell receptor beta chains below all came from one sample that was sequenced in a study of human T cells and chemical hapten exposure. Time point in this sample: healthy volunteer bleed at 2 weeks. It was from unfractionated whole blood that total RNA was extracted. Each CDR3 protein gets one entry after TCRdb re-called the RACE reads with MiXCR. The repertoire holds tens of thousands of distinct CDR3 sequences, with less than 4.5% as singletons. Sequencing used whole blood. The source is a human donor in good health. Some clones in this sample may be carry-over from other donors' samples.

This clonotype came up many times. This chain links TRBV14 with TRBJ2-7, with 9 positions matching TRBD1. Trimming took 4 bases from V and 6 from J; bases not matched to a gene: 7. This CDR3 contains 14 residues. Germline CDR1 reads SGHDN; CDR2 reads FVKESK. The CDR3 DNA follows: TGTGCCAGCAGCCTGACAGGGGGATATAGCGAGCAGTACTTC. The encoded protein is CASSLTGGYSEQYF.

There are a few counts of this clonotype. V usage is TRBV4-2 and J usage is TRBJ2-1, with D perhaps TRBD1 (5 bases). Germline CDR1 and CDR2: LGHNA and YNFKEQ. The length of the CDR3 is 15 residues. V lost 0 bases to trimming and J lost 4 bases, with 10 bases between them. This CDR3 is CASSQDGADYNEQFF. CDR3 coding DNA: TGTGCCAGCAGCCAAGATGGGGCGGATTACAATGAGCAGTTCTTC.

There are a few counts of this clonotype. The CDR3: CSVEEGVYEQYF. The CDR3 bases are TGCAGCGTTGAGGAGGGCGTGTACGAGCAGTACTTC. This sequence joins TRBV29-1 and TRBJ2-7, with D possibly TRBD2 on 6 matching bases. Looked up from germline, CDR1 is SQVTM and CDR2 is ANQGSEA. With 3 bases removed from V and 4 bases from J, the gap between germline ends came to 10 bases. The CDR3 covers 12 residues.

This clonotype was found a few times. The rearrangement joins TRBV11-2 to TRBJ2-2; TRBD1 matches 7 bases. This CDR3 contains 16 residues. V gave up 1 base and J gave up 4 bases; unmatched junction bases: 6. Germline lookup yields CDR1 SGHAT and CDR2 FQNNGV. The CDR3 sequence is CASSLVRGYGTGELFF. The CDR3 DNA reads as TGTGCCAGCAGCTTAGTCAGGGGGTACGGCACCGGGGAGCTGTTTTTT.

About this clonotype: Being one base from a much bigger clone, this may be a read error. The J gene is TRBJ1-5, the V gene TRBV28; no clear D. This CDR3 has 17 amino acids. Germline CDR1 MDHEN, CDR2 SYDVKM. In DNA, the CDR3 is TGTGACAGCAGTTTCGTCGGTCTTACTTATAGCAATCAGCCCCAGCATTTT. Residues: CDSSFVGLTYSNQPQHF.

This clonotype was seen many times. The chain couples TRBV29-1 to TRBJ1-1, with no clear D. The germline gives CDR1 SQVTM, CDR2 ANQGSEA. The V gene lost 6 bases and the J gene lost 10 bases, with 15 bases spanning the gap. There are 11 residues in the CDR3. CDR3 in amino acids: CSVQSILGAFF. The DNA for the CDR3 is TGCAGCGTCCAGTCCATCCTCGGAGCTTTCTTT.

In regard to this clonotype: A much larger clonotype is one base distant, so this may be a read error. The rearrangement uses TRBV29-1 and TRBJ2-5, with TRBD2 as a possible D gene (5 bases). CDR1 and CDR2 (germline): SQVTM, ANQGSEA. The CDR3 extends over 12 amino acids. CDR3 region: CSVAKDGETKYF. Written as DNA, the CDR3 is TGCAGCGTTGCTAAAGACGGGGAGACCAAGTACTTC.

This clonotype was counted many times. V and J are TRBV24-1 and TRBJ2-7; D is uncertain. Germline V gene sequence: CDR1 KGHDR, CDR2 SFDVKD. V was shortened by 2 bases and J by 0 bases, with 7 bases between the two germline ends. The CDR3 runs to 14 residues. In DNA, the CDR3 is TGTGCCACCAGTGATTCCGGTGACTCCTACGAGCAGTACTTC. Translated: CATSDSGDSYEQYF.

This clonotype was seen ten or more times. V is TRBV5-4 and J is TRBJ2-3, with 8 bases fitting TRBD2. After removal of 0 bases from V and 12 bases from J, the junction contained 6 bases not matched to a gene. The germline V gene encodes CDR1 SGHNT and CDR2 YYREEE (reference sequence). There are 13 residues in the CDR3. CDR3 in amino acids: CASSLARREAQYF. The CDR3 DNA is TGTGCCAGCAGCTTGGCGAGGCGGGAGGCCCAGTATTTT.